Following are 2 T cell receptor beta chains from one sample sequenced in a study of cytomegalovirus exposure and HLA in healthy donors. The primer mix had 60 Vbeta and 13 Jbeta primers. TCRdb's copy holds only in-frame clones and misses some; the assay was immunoSEQ multiplex PCR. The table shows under 130,000 clones, with around 77% occurring only once. Sequencing input: PBMCs. Receptor source: a woman aged 40 to 50 in good health and CMV-seropositive.

The DNA for the CDR3 is TGCGCCAGCAGCTCTTTACCGGGACAGGGGGGTCCTAATGAGCAGTTCTTC. This sequence encodes CASSSLPGQGGPNEQFF. The rearrangement joins TRBV5-1 to TRBJ2-1; 11 nucleotides match TRBD1. Trimming at V came to 3 bases and at J to 7 bases, leaving 12 bases not matched to a gene. This CDR3 is 17 amino acids long. Germline CDR1 is SGHRS and CDR2 is YFSETQ. The full variable domain, in which reference TRBV5-1 and TRBJ2-1 provide the parts outside the CDR3, is KAGVTQTPRYLIKTRGQQVTLSCSPISGHRSVSWYQQTPGQGLQFLFEYFSETQRNKGNFPGRFSGRQFSNSRSEMNVSTLELGDSALYLCASSSLPGQGGPNEQFFGPGTRLTVL.

This clone was detected once. V usage is TRBV6-1 and J usage is TRBJ2-3; 10 positions match TRBD1. Germline V gene data show CDR1 as MNHNS and CDR2 as SASEGT. The CDR3 contains 15 residues. The junction had 5 bases not matched to a gene; V was cut back by 4 bases and J by 4 bases. CDR3 DNA sequence: TGTGCCAGCAGTGTGAAGGGACAGGGGCCAGATACGCAGTATTTT. Translated: CASSVKGQGPDTQYF.